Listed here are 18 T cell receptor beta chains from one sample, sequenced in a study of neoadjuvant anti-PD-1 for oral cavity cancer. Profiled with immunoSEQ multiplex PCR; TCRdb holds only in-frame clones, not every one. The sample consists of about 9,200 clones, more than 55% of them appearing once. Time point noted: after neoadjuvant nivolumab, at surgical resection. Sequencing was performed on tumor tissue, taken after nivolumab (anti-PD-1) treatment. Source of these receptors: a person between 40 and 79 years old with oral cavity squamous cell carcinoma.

As DNA, the CDR3 is TGTGCCAGCAGCCCCACTAGCGGAGCCTACGAGCAGTACTTC. Its translation: CASSPTSGAYEQYF. The rearrangement links TRBV7-3 to TRBJ2-7; 8 bases match TRBD2. Trimming at V came to 5 bases and at J to 2 bases, leaving 5 bases not matched to a gene. Germline CDR1 SGHTA, CDR2 FQGTGA. The CDR3 extends over 14 amino acids.

The CDR3 reads CASSLQGAMATEAFF. In nucleotides, the CDR3 is TGTGCCAGCTCACTACAGGGGGCGATGGCCACTGAAGCTTTCTTT. This chain connects TRBV18 to TRBJ1-1; 9 positions agree with TRBD1. The CDR3 extends over 15 amino acids. Germline trimming cut 4 bases from V and 4 bases from J; bases unmatched to any gene: 7. Germline V gives CDR1 KGHSH, CDR2 LQKENI.

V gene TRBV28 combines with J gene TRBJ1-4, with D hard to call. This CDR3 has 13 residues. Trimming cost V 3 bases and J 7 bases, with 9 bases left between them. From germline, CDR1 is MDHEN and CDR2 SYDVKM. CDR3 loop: CASSFYVGEKLFF. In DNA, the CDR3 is TGTGCCAGCAGTTTTTATGTCGGTGAAAAACTGTTTTTT.

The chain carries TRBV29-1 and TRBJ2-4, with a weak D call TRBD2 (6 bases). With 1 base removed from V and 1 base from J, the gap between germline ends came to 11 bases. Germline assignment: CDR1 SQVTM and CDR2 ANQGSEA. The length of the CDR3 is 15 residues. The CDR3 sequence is CSVEGGRGAKNIQYF. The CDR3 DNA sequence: TGCAGCGTTGAAGGGGGCCGGGGGGCCAAAAACATTCAGTACTTC.

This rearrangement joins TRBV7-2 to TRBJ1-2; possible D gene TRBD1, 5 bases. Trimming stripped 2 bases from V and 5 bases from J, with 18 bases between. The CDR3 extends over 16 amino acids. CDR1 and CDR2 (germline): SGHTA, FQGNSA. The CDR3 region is CASSLQGAPLHYGYTF. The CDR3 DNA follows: TGTGCCAGCAGCTTACAAGGGGCCCCCCTTCATTATGGCTACACCTTC.

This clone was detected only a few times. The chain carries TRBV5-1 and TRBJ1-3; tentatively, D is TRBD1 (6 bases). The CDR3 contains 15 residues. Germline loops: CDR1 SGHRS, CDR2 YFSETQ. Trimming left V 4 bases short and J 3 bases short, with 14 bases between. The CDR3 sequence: CASSPQGSGGNTIYF. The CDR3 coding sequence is TGCGCCAGCAGCCCCCAGGGGTCAGGTGGAAACACCATATATTTT.

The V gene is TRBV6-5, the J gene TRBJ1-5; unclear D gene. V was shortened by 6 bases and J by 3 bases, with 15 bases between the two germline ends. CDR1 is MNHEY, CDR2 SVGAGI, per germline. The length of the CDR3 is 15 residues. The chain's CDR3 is CASSSTGSLNQPQHF. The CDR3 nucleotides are TGTGCCAGCAGCTCCACCGGCAGCCTCAATCAGCCCCAGCATTTT.

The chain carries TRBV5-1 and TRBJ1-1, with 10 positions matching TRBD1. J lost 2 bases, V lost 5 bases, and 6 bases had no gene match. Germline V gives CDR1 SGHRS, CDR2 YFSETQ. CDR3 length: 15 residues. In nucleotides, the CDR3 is TGCGCCAGCAGACCTAGGGACAGGGGAAACACTGAAGCTTTCTTT. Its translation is CASRPRDRGNTEAFF. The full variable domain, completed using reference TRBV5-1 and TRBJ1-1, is KAGVTQTPRYLIKTRGQQVTLSCSPISGHRSVSWYQQTPGQGLQFLFEYFSETQRNKGNFPGRFSGRQFSNSRSEMNVSTLELGDSALYLCASRPRDRGNTEAFFGQGTRLTVV.

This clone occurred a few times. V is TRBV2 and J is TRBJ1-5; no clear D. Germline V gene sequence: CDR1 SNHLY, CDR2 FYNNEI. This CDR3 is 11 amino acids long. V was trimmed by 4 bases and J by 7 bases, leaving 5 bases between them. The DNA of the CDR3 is TGTGCCAGCAGTGGCGGACAGCCCCAGCATTTT. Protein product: CASSGGQPQHF. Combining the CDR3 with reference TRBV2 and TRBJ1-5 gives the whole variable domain EPEVTQTPSHQVTQMGQEVILRCVPISNHLYFYWYRQILGQKVEFLVSFYNNEISEKSEIFDDQFSVERPDGSNFTLKIRSTKLEDSAMYFCASSGGQPQHFGDGTRLSIL.

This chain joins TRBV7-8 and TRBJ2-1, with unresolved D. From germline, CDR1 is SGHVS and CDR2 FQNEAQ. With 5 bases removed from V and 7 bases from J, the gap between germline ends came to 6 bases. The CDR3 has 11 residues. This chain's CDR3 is CASSLRNEQFF. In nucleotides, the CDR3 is TGTGCCAGCAGCCTAAGAAATGAGCAGTTCTTC.

CDR3 in amino acids: CASSQEGTGDNSPQHF. The CDR3 nucleotides are TGTGCCAGCAGCCAAGAGGGGACAGGGGACAACAGTCCCCAGCATTTT. The gene calls are TRBV4-2 and TRBJ1-5; TRBD1 agrees at 10 bases. This CDR3 region has 16 residues. Germline values: CDR1 LGHNA, CDR2 YNFKEQ. V lost 0 bases, J lost 10 bases, and 9 bases stayed unmatched.

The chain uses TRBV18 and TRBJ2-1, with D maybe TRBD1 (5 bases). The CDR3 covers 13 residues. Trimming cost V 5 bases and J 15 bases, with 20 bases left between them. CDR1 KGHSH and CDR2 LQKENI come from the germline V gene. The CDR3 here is CASSYDQGSRPFF. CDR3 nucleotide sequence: TGTGCCAGCTCATACGATCAGGGCTCGAGGCCGTTCTTC.

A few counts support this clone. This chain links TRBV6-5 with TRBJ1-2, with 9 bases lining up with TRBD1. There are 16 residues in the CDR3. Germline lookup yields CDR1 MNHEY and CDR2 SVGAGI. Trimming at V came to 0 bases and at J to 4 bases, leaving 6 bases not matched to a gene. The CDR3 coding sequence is TGTGCCAGCAGTTACTCGGGACAGGGTTCTCTCTATGGCTACACCTTC. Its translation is CASSYSGQGSLYGYTF.

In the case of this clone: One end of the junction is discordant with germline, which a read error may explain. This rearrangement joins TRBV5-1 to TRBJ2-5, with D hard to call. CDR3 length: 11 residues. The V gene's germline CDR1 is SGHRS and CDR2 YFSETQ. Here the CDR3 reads CTSSLDGTQYF. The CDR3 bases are TGCACCAGCAGCTTGGATGGGACCCAGTACTTC.

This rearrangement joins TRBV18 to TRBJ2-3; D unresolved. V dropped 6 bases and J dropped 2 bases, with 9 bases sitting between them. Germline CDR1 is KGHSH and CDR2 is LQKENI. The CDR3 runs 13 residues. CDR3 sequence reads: CASSLTSTDTQYF. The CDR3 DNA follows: TGTGCCAGCTCCCTCACTTCCACAGATACGCAGTATTTT. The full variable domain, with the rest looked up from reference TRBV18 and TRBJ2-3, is NAGVMQNPRHLVRRRGQEARLRCSPMKGHSHVYWYRQLPEEGLKFMVYLQKENIIDESGMPKERFSAEFPKEGPSILRIQQVVRGDSAAYFCASSLTSTDTQYFGPGTRLTVL.

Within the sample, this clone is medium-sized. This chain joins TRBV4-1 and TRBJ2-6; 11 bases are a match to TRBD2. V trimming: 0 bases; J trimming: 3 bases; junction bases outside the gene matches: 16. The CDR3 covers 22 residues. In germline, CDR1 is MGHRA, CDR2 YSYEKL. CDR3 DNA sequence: TGCGCCAGCAGCCAAGATGGGGGAGCCGGACTAGCGGGTTTCGGTGGGGCCAACGTCCTGACTTTC. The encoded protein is CASSQDGGAGLAGFGGANVLTF.

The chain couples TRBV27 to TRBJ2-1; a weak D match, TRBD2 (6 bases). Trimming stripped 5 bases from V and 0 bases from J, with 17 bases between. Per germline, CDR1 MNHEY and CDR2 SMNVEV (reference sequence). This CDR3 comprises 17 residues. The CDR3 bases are TGTGCCAGCAGTGGCCGGAGCGGGCCAAGCTCCTACAATGAGCAGTTCTTC. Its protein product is CASSGRSGPSSYNEQFF.

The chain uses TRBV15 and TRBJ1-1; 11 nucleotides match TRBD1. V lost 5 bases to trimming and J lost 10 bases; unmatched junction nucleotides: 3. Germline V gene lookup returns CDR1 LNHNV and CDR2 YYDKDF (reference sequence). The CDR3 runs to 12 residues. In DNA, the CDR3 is TGTGCCACCAGCGGGACAGGGGGTTTAGCTTTCTTT. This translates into CATSGTGGLAFF.